Listed below are T cell receptor beta chains from one sample, sequenced in a study of shared clonotypes between healthy human individuals. TCRdb's copy holds only in-frame clones and misses some; the assay was immunoSEQ multiplex PCR. Of some 1.1 million clones in the sample, around 77% are singletons; the top ten hold roughly 0.9%. The sample taken for sequencing was memory CD4+ T cells from PBMCs. The receptors originated from a man younger than 30 in good health. Some clones in this sample may be carry-over from other donors' samples. CDR3s include the opening cysteine and the closing phenylalanine or tryptophan. Each record gives: V gene, clone size, D gene, CDR3 length, J gene, CDR3 protein, CDR3 DNA. D genes are given only for firm matches. Rows may omit the clone size; those that give it use once, few, many or a size class.

V: TRBV19
size: NA
D: NA
length: 14
J: TRBJ1-2
CDR3: CASTPGSTNYGYTF
DNA: TGTGCCAGTACCCCTGGCTCCACTAACTATGGCTACACCTTC

V: TRBV5-4
size: NA
D: NA
length: 14
J: TRBJ1-2
CDR3: CASSLDGRNYGYTF
DNA: TGTGCCAGCAGCTTGGATGGCAGGAACTATGGCTACACCTTC

V: TRBV28
size: NA
D: NA
length: 14
J: TRBJ1-2
CDR3: CASSLVEGAGGYTF
DNA: TGTGCCAGCAGTTTAGTTGAGGGCGCCGGGGGCTACACCTTC

V: TRBV7-9
size: NA
D: NA
length: 15
J: TRBJ1-2
CDR3: CASSFSRDGHYGYTF
DNA: TGTGCCAGCAGCTTCTCCCGGGACGGTCACTATGGCTACACCTTC

V: TRBV7-8
size: NA
D: NA
length: 13
J: TRBJ2-4
CDR3: CASSLASGNIQYF
DNA: TGTGCCAGCAGCTTAGCTTCCGGGAACATTCAGTACTTC

V: TRBV28
size: NA
D: NA
length: 18
J: TRBJ2-6
CDR3: CASSFMGGARSGANVLTF
DNA: TGTGCCAGCAGTTTCATGGGGGGCGCTCGGTCTGGGGCCAACGTCCTGACTTTC

V: TRBV18
size: few
D: TRBD1
length: 16
J: TRBJ1-2
CDR3: CASSLDRKPDNYGYTF
DNA: TGTGCCAGCTCACTGGACAGGAAACCTGATAACTATGGCTACACCTTC

V: TRBV5-4
size: NA
D: NA
length: 12
J: TRBJ2-5
CDR3: CAGGQNQETQYF
DNA: TGTGCCGGGGGGCAGAACCAAGAGACCCAGTACTTC

V: TRBV28
size: NA
D: NA
length: 12
J: TRBJ1-5
CDR3: CASSRANQPQHF
DNA: TGTGCCAGCAGCCGCGCGAATCAGCCCCAGCATTTT

V: TRBV18
size: NA
D: NA
length: 12
J: TRBJ2-7
CDR3: CASSRKSYEQYF
DNA: TGTGCCAGCTCACGTAAAAGCTACGAGCAGTACTTC

V: TRBV5-1
size: NA
D: NA
length: 15
J: TRBJ1-2
CDR3: CATRPGIASNYGYTF
DNA: TGCGCCACTCGACCAGGGATCGCCTCTAACTATGGCTACACCTTC

V: TRBV5-5
size: NA
D: NA
length: 15
J: TRBJ2-7
CDR3: CASSLGAGPSYEQYF
DNA: TGTGCCAGCAGCTTGGGAGCAGGGCCCTCCTACGAGCAGTACTTC

V: TRBV5-1
size: NA
D: TRBD2
length: 16
J: TRBJ2-3
CDR3: CASSLGLAESTDTQYF
DNA: TGCGCCAGCAGCCTCGGACTAGCGGAAAGCACAGATACGCAGTATTTT

V: TRBV7-2
size: NA
D: NA
length: 16
J: TRBJ1-3
CDR3: CASSLEAGLVGNTIYF
DNA: TGTGCCAGCAGCTTAGAGGCAGGGTTAGTTGGAAACACCATATATTTT

V: TRBV7-9
size: NA
D: NA
length: 13
J: TRBJ2-5
CDR3: CASSLVTPETQYF
DNA: TGTGCCAGCAGCTTAGTCACCCCAGAGACCCAGTACTTC

V: TRBV14
size: NA
D: TRBD1
length: 14
J: TRBJ2-7
CDR3: CASSPRQGAYEQYF
DNA: TGTGCCAGCAGCCCCAGACAGGGGGCCTACGAGCAGTACTTC

V: TRBV5-1
size: NA
D: NA
length: 13
J: TRBJ2-3
CDR3: CASSLDGADTQYF
DNA: TGCGCCAGCAGCTTGGACGGGGCAGATACGCAGTATTTT

V: TRBV18
size: few
D: TRBD1
length: 15
J: TRBJ1-2
CDR3: CASSPGTGGNYGYTF
DNA: TGTGCCAGCTCACCCGGGACAGGGGGGAACTATGGCTACACCTTC

V: TRBV7-9
size: NA
D: NA
length: 14
J: TRBJ2-5
CDR3: CASSFGADQETQYF
DNA: TGTGCCAGCAGCTTTGGGGCAGACCAAGAGACCCAGTACTTC

V: TRBV2
size: NA
D: NA
length: 13
J: TRBJ1-5
CDR3: CASSGEGMQPQHF
DNA: TGTGCCAGCAGTGGGGAGGGGATGCAGCCCCAGCATTTT

V: TRBV5-1
size: NA
D: NA
length: 15
J: TRBJ2-7
CDR3: CASSLAQGSSYEQYF
DNA: TGCGCCAGCAGCTTGGCCCAGGGAAGCTCCTACGAGCAGTACTTC

V: TRBV19
size: few
D: NA
length: 13
J: TRBJ1-2
CDR3: CASSRGPTYGYTF
DNA: TGTGCCAGTAGTAGGGGGCCTACCTATGGCTACACCTTC

V: TRBV2
size: NA
D: TRBD1
length: 14
J: TRBJ1-1
CDR3: CASGTGGSNTEAFF
DNA: TGTGCCAGCGGGACAGGGGGATCGAACACTGAAGCTTTCTTT

V: TRBV5-1
size: NA
D: TRBD1
length: 15
J: TRBJ1-3
CDR3: CASSLQGSSGNTIYF
DNA: TGCGCCAGCAGCTTACAGGGGAGCTCTGGAAACACCATATATTTT

V: TRBV5-4
size: NA
D: TRBD1
length: 17
J: TRBJ1-5
CDR3: CASSSSTGTGVNQPQHF
DNA: TGTGCCAGCAGCTCATCCACCGGGACAGGGGTTAATCAGCCCCAGCATTTT

V: TRBV4-2
size: NA
D: TRBD2
length: 17
J: TRBJ2-7
CDR3: CASSQEAAGTNSYEQYF
DNA: TGTGCCAGCAGCCAAGAAGCGGCCGGGACTAACTCCTACGAGCAGTACTTC

V: TRBV19
size: once
D: NA
length: 16
J: TRBJ1-5
CDR3: CAVGDYISISNQPQHF
DNA: TGTGCCGTGGGCGACTACATATCCATTAGCAATCAGCCCCAGCATTTT

V: TRBV28
size: NA
D: TRBD1
length: 21
J: TRBJ2-5
CDR3: CASSLFGSKTAGQGAIGTQYF
DNA: TGTGCCAGCAGTTTATTTGGGTCCAAAACCGCGGGACAGGGGGCTATTGGGACCCAGTACTTC

V: TRBV7-2
size: NA
D: NA
length: 14
J: TRBJ1-2
CDR3: CASSLSGGTYGYTF
DNA: TGTGCCAGCAGCTTGAGTGGCGGAACCTATGGCTACACCTTC

V: TRBV6-5
size: NA
D: NA
length: 15
J: TRBJ1-2
CDR3: CASSSTTGPNYGYTF
DNA: TGTGCCAGCAGTTCGACAACAGGGCCCAACTATGGCTACACCTTC

V: TRBV15
size: NA
D: NA
length: 11
J: TRBJ2-2
CDR3: CATSDGGTLFF
DNA: TGTGCCACCAGCGACGGAGGGACGTTGTTTTTT

V: TRBV7-2
size: NA
D: NA
length: 18
J: TRBJ2-3
CDR3: CASSLEEAPRNPPDTQYF
DNA: TGTGCCAGCAGCCTGGAGGAGGCGCCAAGGAACCCCCCAGATACGCAGTATTTT

V: TRBV5-1
size: NA
D: TRBD1
length: 13
J: TRBJ2-2
CDR3: CASTDRGPGELFF
DNA: TGCGCCAGCACCGACAGGGGGCCCGGGGAGCTGTTTTTT

V: TRBV7-6
size: NA
D: NA
length: 13
J: TRBJ2-5
CDR3: CASSQDRQETQYF
DNA: TGTGCCAGCAGCCAGGACAGACAAGAGACCCAGTACTTC

V: TRBV28
size: few
D: TRBD1
length: 15
J: TRBJ1-3
CDR3: CASSTGTVTRNTIYF
DNA: TGTGCCAGCAGCACCGGGACAGTGACGCGAAACACCATATATTTT

V: TRBV25-1
size: NA
D: TRBD2
length: 15
J: TRBJ2-5
CDR3: CASSVLSGRQETQYF
DNA: TGTGCCAGCAGTGTTCTAAGCGGGAGGCAGGAGACCCAGTACTTC

V: TRBV2
size: NA
D: TRBD1
length: 14
J: TRBJ1-1
CDR3: CASRQGRSNTEAFF
DNA: TGTGCCAGCAGACAGGGGCGATCCAACACTGAAGCTTTCTTT

V: TRBV29-1
size: NA
D: NA
length: 14
J: TRBJ1-4
CDR3: CSAAGQSVGEKLFF
DNA: TGCAGCGCCGCAGGACAAAGTGTGGGTGAAAAACTGTTTTTT

V: TRBV19
size: few
D: NA
length: 13
J: TRBJ2-5
CDR3: CASSIFYGETQYF
DNA: TGTGCCAGTAGTATCTTCTACGGAGAGACCCAGTACTTC

V: TRBV7-2
size: once
D: NA
length: 12
J: TRBJ1-1
CDR3: CASSPYDREAFF
DNA: TGTGCCAGCAGCCCATATGACAGGGAAGCTTTCTTT